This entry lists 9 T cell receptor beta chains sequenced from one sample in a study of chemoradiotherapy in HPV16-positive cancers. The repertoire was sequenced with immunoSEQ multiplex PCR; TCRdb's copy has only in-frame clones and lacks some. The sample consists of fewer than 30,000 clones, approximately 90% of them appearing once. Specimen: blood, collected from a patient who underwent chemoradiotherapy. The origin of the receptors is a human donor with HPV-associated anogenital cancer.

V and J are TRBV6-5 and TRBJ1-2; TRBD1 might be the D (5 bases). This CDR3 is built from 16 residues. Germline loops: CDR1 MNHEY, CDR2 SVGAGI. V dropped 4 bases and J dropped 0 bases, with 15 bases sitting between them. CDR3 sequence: CASSLNRGVANYGYTF. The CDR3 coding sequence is TGTGCCAGCAGTTTAAACCGAGGGGTAGCTAACTATGGCTACACCTTC.

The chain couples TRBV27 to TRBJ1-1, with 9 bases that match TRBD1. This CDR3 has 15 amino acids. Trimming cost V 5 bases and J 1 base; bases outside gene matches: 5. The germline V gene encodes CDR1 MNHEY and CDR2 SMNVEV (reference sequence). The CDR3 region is CASSPRTGANTEAFF. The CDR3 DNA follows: TGTGCCAGCAGTCCCAGGACAGGGGCGAACACTGAAGCTTTCTTT.

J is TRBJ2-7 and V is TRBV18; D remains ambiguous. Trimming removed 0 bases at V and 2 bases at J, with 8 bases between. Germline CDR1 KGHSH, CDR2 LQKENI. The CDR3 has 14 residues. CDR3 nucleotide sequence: TGTGCCAGCTCACCACCCGGGTCTCCCTACGAGCAGTACTTC. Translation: CASSPPGSPYEQYF.

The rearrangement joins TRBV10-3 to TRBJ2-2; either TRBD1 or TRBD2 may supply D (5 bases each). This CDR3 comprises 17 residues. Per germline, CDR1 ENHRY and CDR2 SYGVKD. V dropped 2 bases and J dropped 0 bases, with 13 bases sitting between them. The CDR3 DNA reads TGTGCCATCAGTGAGGTATTTGGGACGGCGAACACCGGGGAGCTGTTTTTT. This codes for CAISEVFGTANTGELFF.

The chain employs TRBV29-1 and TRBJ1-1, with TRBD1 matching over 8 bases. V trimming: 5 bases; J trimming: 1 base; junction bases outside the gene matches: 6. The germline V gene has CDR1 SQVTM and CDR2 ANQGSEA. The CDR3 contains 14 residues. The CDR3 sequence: CSVREGTGNTEAFF. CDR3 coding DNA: TGCAGCGTTAGAGAAGGGACAGGGAACACTGAAGCTTTCTTT.

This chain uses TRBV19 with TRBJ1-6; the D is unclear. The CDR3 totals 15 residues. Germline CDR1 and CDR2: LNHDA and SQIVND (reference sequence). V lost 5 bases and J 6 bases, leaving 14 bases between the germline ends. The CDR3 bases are TGTGCCAGTAGTCTCTGGGAAACGAGTAATTCACCCCTCCACTTT. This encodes CASSLWETSNSPLHF.

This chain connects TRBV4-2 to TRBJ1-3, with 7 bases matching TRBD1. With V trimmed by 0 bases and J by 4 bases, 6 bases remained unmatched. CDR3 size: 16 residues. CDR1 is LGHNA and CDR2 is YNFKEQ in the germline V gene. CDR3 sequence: CASSQDRRGLGNTIYF. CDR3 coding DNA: TGTGCCAGCAGCCAAGATCGTAGGGGGCTGGGAAACACCATATATTTT.

The CDR3 nucleotides read TGTGCCAGCAGTGCACAACGCATTGACAGATATGAAGCTTTCTTT. Translated: CASSAQRIDRYEAFF. The chain employs TRBV2 and TRBJ1-1; possible D gene TRBD1, 5 bases. Germline assignment: CDR1 SNHLY and CDR2 FYNNEI. Trimming cost V 4 bases and J 7 bases, with 19 bases left between them. There are 15 residues in the CDR3.

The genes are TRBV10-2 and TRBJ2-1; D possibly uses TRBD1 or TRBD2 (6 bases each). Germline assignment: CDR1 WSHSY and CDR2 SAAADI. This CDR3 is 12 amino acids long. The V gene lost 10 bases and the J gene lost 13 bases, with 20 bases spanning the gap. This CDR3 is CATEAVAGHQFF. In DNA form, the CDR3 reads TGCGCCACCGAAGCCGTGGCGGGACATCAGTTCTTC.